This T cell receptor beta chain was observed in a study of shared clonotypes between healthy human individuals. The study, taken as a whole, reports: Sequencing depth was predicted to influence how clonotypes are shared among donors.

V lost 5 bases, J lost 1 base, and 11 bases lay in between. The CDR3 consists of 14 residues. Germline V gene lookup returns CDR1 SEHNR and CDR2 FQNEAQ (reference sequence). With regard to this clone: What it binds is unknown.

The authors loaded roughly 180 ng DNA, roughly 27,000 T cell genomes, into sorted-subset replicate PCRs. The assay was immunoSEQ multiplex PCR, and TCRdb's table has in-frame clones only and misses some. The table lists roughly 2.6 million clones, over 85% of them singletons. Division of CD4+ cells produced a CD45RA+ naive subset and a CD45RA-negative memory subset. The J gene is TRBJ1-1, the V gene TRBV7-9; D is unresolved. Material: naive CD4+ T cells sorted from blood. Subset in this sample: CD45RA+ positively selected. The source of this sequence is a man between 18 and 35 years old in good health. CDR3 protein: CASSSDYSNTEAFF. The CDR3 DNA reads TGTGCCAGCAGCAGCGACTACTCGAACACTGAAGCTTTCTTT.